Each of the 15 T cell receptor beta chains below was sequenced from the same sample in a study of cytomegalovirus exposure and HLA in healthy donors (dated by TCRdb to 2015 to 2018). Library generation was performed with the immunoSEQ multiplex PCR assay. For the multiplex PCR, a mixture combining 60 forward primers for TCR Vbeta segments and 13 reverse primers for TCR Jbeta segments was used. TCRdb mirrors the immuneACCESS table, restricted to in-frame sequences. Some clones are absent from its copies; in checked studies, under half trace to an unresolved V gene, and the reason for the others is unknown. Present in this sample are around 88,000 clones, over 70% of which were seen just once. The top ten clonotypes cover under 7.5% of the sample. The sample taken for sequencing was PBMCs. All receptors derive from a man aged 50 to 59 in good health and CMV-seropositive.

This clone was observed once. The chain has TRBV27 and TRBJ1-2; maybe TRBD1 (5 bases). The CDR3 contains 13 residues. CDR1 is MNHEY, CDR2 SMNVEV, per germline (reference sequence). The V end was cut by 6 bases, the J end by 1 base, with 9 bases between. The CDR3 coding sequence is TGTGCCAGCAGCCTGACAGTTAACTATGGCTACACCTTC. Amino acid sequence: CASSLTVNYGYTF.

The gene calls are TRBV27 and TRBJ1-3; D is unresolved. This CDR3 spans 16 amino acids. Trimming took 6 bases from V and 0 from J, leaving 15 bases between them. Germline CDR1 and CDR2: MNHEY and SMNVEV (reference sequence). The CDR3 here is CASSPKFPFSGNTIYF. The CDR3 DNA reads TGTGCCAGCAGCCCTAAATTCCCATTCTCTGGAAACACCATATATTTT.

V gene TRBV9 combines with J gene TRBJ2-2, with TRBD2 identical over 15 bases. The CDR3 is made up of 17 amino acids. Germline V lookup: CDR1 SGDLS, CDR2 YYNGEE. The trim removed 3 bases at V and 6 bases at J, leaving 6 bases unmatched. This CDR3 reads CASSGTSGGGKAGELFF. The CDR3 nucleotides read TGTGCCAGCAGCGGGACTAGCGGGGGGGGCAAGGCCGGGGAGCTGTTTTTT. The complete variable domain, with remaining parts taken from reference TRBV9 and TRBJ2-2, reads DSGVTQTPKHLITATGQRVTLRCSPRSGDLSVYWYQQSLDQGLQFLIQYYNGEERAKGNILERFSAQQFPDLHSELNLSSLELGDSALYFCASSGTSGGGKAGELFFGEGSRLTVL.

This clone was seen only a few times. The chain's CDR3 is CASSYSRLAGESDTQYF. CDR3 DNA: TGTGCCAGCAGCTACTCACGACTAGCGGGGGAGTCAGATACGCAGTATTTT. The chain is built from TRBV9 and TRBJ2-3; 12 bases agree with TRBD2. Trimming at V came to 4 bases and at J to 4 bases, leaving 10 bases not matched to a gene. Germline CDR1 reads SGDLS; CDR2 reads YYNGEE. This CDR3 spans 17 amino acids.

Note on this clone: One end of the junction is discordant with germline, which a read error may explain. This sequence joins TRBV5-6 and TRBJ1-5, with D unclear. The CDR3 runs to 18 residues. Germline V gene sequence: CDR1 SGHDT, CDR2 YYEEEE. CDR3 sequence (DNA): TGTGCCAGCAGCTCCAGGTGGGCGAGACGGTCAGGCAATCAGCCCCAGAATTTT. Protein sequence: CASSSRWARRSGNQPQNF.

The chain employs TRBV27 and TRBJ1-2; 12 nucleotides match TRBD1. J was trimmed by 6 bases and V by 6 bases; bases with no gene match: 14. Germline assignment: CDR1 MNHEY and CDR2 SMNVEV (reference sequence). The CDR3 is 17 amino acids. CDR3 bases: TGTGCCAGCAGCGATCTCCCGGGACAGGGGGCGCAGGATGGCTACACCTTC. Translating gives CASSDLPGQGAQDGYTF.

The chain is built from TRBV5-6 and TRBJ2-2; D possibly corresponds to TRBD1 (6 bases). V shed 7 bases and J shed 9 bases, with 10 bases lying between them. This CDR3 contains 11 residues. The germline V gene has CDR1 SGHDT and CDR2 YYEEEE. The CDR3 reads CASEGDRELFF. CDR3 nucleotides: TGTGCCAGCGAGGGGGACAGGGAGCTGTTTTTT.

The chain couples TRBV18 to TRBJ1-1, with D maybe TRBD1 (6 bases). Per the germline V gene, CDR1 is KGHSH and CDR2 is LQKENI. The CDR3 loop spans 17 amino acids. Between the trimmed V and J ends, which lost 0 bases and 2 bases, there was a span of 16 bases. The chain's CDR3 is CASSPPVGQGLNTEAFF. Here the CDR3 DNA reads TGTGCCAGCTCACCACCAGTGGGGCAGGGGTTAAACACTGAAGCTTTCTTT.

The DNA for the CDR3 is TGCGCCAGCAGTGCCGCGGTCCTCGAGACCCAGTACTTC. This gives the protein CASSAAVLETQYF. This chain connects TRBV10-2 to TRBJ2-5; D is ambiguous. In germline, CDR1 is WSHSY, CDR2 SAAADI. The CDR3 is made up of 13 amino acids. Trimming pared 4 bases from V and 5 bases from J, leaving 11 bases between.

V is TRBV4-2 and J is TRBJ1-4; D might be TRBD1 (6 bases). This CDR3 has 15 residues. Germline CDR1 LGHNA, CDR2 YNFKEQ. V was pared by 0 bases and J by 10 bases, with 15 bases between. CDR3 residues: CASSQDGQGFGKLFF. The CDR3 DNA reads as TGTGCCAGCAGCCAAGATGGTCAGGGGTTCGGAAAACTGTTTTTT.

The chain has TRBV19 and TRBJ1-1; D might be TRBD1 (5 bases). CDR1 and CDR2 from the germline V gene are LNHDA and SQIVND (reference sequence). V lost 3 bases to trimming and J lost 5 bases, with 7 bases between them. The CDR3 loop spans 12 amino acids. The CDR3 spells CASSIRGTEAFF. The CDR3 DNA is TGTGCCAGTAGTATTCGGGGGACTGAAGCTTTCTTT.

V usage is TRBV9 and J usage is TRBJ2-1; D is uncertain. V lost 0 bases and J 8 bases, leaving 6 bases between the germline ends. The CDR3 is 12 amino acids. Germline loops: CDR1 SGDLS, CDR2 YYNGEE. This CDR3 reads CASSVVRDEQFF. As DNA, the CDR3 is TGTGCCAGCAGCGTAGTTCGGGATGAGCAGTTCTTC.

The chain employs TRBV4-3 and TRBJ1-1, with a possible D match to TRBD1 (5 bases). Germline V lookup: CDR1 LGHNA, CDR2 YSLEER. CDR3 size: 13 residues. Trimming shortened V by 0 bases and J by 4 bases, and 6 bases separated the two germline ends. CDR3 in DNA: TGCGCCAGCAGCCAAGAGGGGGGCACTGAAGCTTTCTTT. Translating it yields CASSQEGGTEAFF.

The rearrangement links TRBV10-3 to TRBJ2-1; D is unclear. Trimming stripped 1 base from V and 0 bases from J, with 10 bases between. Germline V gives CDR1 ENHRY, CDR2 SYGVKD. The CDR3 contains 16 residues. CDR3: CAISEFLRSSYNEQFF. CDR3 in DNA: TGTGCCATCAGTGAGTTTCTACGAAGCTCCTACAATGAGCAGTTCTTC.

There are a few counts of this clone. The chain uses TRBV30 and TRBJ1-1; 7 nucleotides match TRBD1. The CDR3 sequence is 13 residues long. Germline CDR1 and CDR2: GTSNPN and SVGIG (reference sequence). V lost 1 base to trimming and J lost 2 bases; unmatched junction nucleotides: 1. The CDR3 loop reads CAWSGQGNTEAFF. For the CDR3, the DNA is TGTGCCTGGAGTGGACAGGGAAACACTGAAGCTTTCTTT.